This TCR beta chain was retrieved from a study of T cell responses to AZD1222 COVID-19 vaccine. Clones were read by immunoSEQ multiplex PCR, and TCRdb kept only the in-frame ones, dropping some. The sample has 140,000 or so clones, over 85% seen once. This CDR3 contains 15 residues. V lost 1 base, J lost 3 bases, and 4 bases stayed unmatched. Germline V gene sequence: CDR1 SGHTA, CDR2 FQGNSA. The TCR was taken from an adult who received the AZD1222 COVID-19 vaccine. This chain connects TRBV7-2 to TRBJ1-1; 8 nucleotides agree with TRBD1. Source: peripheral blood, taken 28 days after the second AZD1222 dose. The CDR3 sequence is CASSLVAGGYTEAFF. The CDR3 coding sequence is TGTGCCAGCAGCTTAGTGGCAGGGGGCTACACTGAAGCTTTCTTT.